The rows below give T cell receptor beta chains drawn from one sample of a study of blood T cell repertoires in COVID-19. Clones were sequenced by immunoSEQ multiplex PCR, and TCRdb holds only the in-frame ones, with some missing. This table has about 50,000 clones, approximately 91% appearing once. Sequencing input: peripheral blood. These receptor sequences come from a man aged 45-65 years with active COVID-19. The CDR3 runs from the conserved cysteine through the conserved F or W. The order of the fields is clone size, J gene, V gene, D gene, CDR3 protein, CDR3 DNA. The D gene is left open where the match is weak. Not every row has a clone size; where given, it reads once, few, many or a size class.

NA	TRBJ2-3	TRBV10-2	TRBD2	CATRLAGGRDTQYF	TGCGCCACCCGACTAGCAGGAGGTCGGGATACGCAGTATTTT
NA	TRBJ2-5	TRBV6-5	TRBD2	CASSYAGGPETQYF	TGTGCCAGCAGTTACGCGGGGGGCCCAGAGACCCAGTACTTC
NA	TRBJ1-1	TRBV28	NA	CASTLRDTEAFF	TGTGCCAGCACTCTACGGGACACTGAAGCTTTCTTT
once	TRBJ1-5	TRBV19	NA	CASSILQTSNQPQHF	TGTGCCAGTAGTATATTACAGACTAGCAATCAGCCCCAGCATTTT
NA	TRBJ2-5	TRBV2	NA	CASSVLSQETQYF	TGTGCCAGCAGTGTTCTCAGTCAAGAGACCCAGTACTTC
NA	TRBJ2-1	TRBV4-3	TRBD2	CASSQELANYNEQFF	TGCGCCAGCAGCCAAGAACTAGCGAACTACAATGAGCAGTTCTTC
NA	TRBJ2-1	TRBV27	TRBD1	CASSRRTGRNSYNEQFF	TGTGCCAGCAGTCGACGGACAGGGAGAAACTCCTACAATGAGCAGTTCTTC
NA	TRBJ2-5	TRBV5-1	TRBD1	CASSLGTGVSGAQYF	TGCGCCAGCAGCCTAGGGACAGGGGTTTCGGGCGCCCAGTACTTC
NA	TRBJ2-1	TRBV7-2	TRBD2	CASSLSSSGLPPYNEQFF	TGTGCCAGCAGCTTGAGCTCTAGCGGCCTCCCACCATACAATGAGCAGTTCTTC
NA	TRBJ2-3	TRBV7-9	NA	CASRQRDGGSTDTQYF	TGTGCCAGCAGACAACGGGATGGTGGGAGCACAGATACGCAGTATTTT
NA	TRBJ2-1	TRBV29-1	TRBD1	CSVLTGGSSYNEQFF	TGCAGCGTACTGACAGGGGGCAGCTCCTACAATGAGCAGTTCTTC
NA	TRBJ2-7	TRBV24-1	TRBD1	CATSDTGDIGYEQYF	TGTGCCACCAGTGATACAGGGGACATCGGCTACGAGCAGTACTTC
NA	TRBJ1-1	TRBV6-5	NA	CATPRGTEAFF	TGTGCCACTCCACGGGGAACTGAAGCTTTCTTT
NA	TRBJ2-1	TRBV10-3	NA	CAISAAGGGEQFF	TGTGCCATCAGTGCCGCCGGGGGAGGTGAGCAGTTCTTC
few	TRBJ1-5	TRBV6-5	TRBD1	CASSLGQGYNQPQHF	TGTGCCAGCAGTCTAGGACAGGGTTACAATCAGCCCCAGCATTTT
NA	TRBJ1-5	TRBV7-8	NA	CASNGGGARSNQPQHF	TGTGCCAGCAACGGCGGCGGGGCAAGGTCAAATCAGCCCCAGCATTTT
NA	TRBJ2-3	TRBV5-1	TRBD2	CASTRAGVVTDTQYF	TGCGCCAGCACGAGAGCGGGAGTTGTGACAGATACGCAGTATTTT
NA	TRBJ2-1	TRBV24-1	NA	CATSDLLNNEQFF	TGTGCCACCAGTGACCTCCTAAACAATGAGCAGTTCTTC
few	TRBJ2-3	TRBV19	TRBD2	CASSIGLAGISDTQYF	TGTGCCAGTAGTATCGGACTAGCGGGAATTTCAGATACGCAGTATTTT
once	TRBJ2-3	TRBV5-1	TRBD2	CASSSRPTYEAGASTDTQYF	TGCGCCAGCAGCTCAAGACCTACATACGAAGCGGGGGCTAGCACAGATACGCAGTATTTT
NA	TRBJ2-5	TRBV7-2	NA	CASSSRVETQYF	TGTGCCAGCAGCTCTCGCGTAGAGACCCAGTACTTC
few	TRBJ1-2	TRBV7-9	TRBD1	CASSLAETGVGYTF	TGTGCCAGCAGCTTAGCAGAGACAGGGGTTGGCTACACCTTC
NA	TRBJ2-5	TRBV20-1	NA	CSAGPQETQYF	TGCAGTGCTGGCCCACAAGAGACCCAGTACTTC
once	TRBJ2-2	TRBV24-1	NA	CATSEVGHRNTGELFF	TGTGCCACCAGTGAAGTGGGACACCGGAACACCGGGGAGCTGTTTTTT
NA	TRBJ1-5	TRBV27	TRBD1	CASTQGQGLYSNQPQHF	TGTGCCAGCACCCAGGGACAGGGCCTCTATAGCAATCAGCCCCAGCATTTT
NA	TRBJ2-6	TRBV24-1	NA	CATSDFGSGANVLTF	TGTGCCACCAGTGATTTCGGGTCTGGGGCCAACGTCCTGACTTTC
NA	TRBJ2-2	TRBV20-1	NA	CSASRENTGELFF	TGCAGTGCTAGTAGAGAGAACACCGGGGAGCTGTTTTTT
NA	TRBJ2-3	TRBV12-5	TRBD2	CASGLVISTYLTSGSSGDTQYF	TGTGCTAGTGGTTTGGTAATCTCGACCTATCTTACTAGCGGGAGCTCGGGAGATACGCAGTATTTT
NA	TRBJ2-3	TRBV9	NA	CASSVDLRDTQYF	TGTGCCAGCAGCGTAGATCTACGAGATACGCAGTATTTT
NA	TRBJ1-2	TRBV7-9	TRBD1	CASSLPSLRQGGTGYTF	TGTGCCAGCAGCCTACCCAGTCTTCGACAGGGTGGAACTGGCTACACCTTC
NA	TRBJ2-1	TRBV3-1/TRBV3-2	NA	CASSQTGPYNEQFF	TGTGCCAGCAGCCAAACAGGACCATACAATGAGCAGTTCTTC
NA	TRBJ1-2	TRBV10-3	TRBD1	CAISESGQANGYTF	TGTGCCATCAGTGAGTCGGGACAGGCGAATGGCTACACCTTC
NA	TRBJ2-7	TRBV7-2	TRBD1	CASSHLPIRSWDRVYEQYF	TGTGCCAGCAGCCACTTGCCCATCCGTAGCTGGGACAGGGTCTACGAGCAGTACTTC
NA	TRBJ1-2	TRBV6-2/TRBV6-3	NA	CASSLRQAYGYTF	TGTGCCAGCAGTCTCCGACAGGCGTATGGCTACACCTTC
NA	TRBJ1-5	TRBV2	TRBD1	CASREQGDNQPQHF	TGTGCCAGCAGGGAACAGGGGGACAATCAGCCCCAGCATTTT
NA	TRBJ1-5	TRBV4-1	TRBD1	CASSLEGRTGVSNQPQHF	TGCGCCAGCAGCCTAGAGGGCCGGACAGGGGTCAGCAATCAGCCCCAGCATTTT
NA	TRBJ2-6	TRBV19	NA	CASDRGEGANVLTF	TGTGCCAGTGATAGGGGTGAGGGGGCCAACGTCCTGACTTTC
NA	TRBJ2-7	TRBV19	NA	CASQPAGGPYEQYF	TGTGCCAGTCAACCTGCGGGCGGCCCCTACGAGCAGTACTTC
NA	TRBJ1-4	TRBV6-5	NA	CASKRGALGSEKLFF	TGTGCCAGCAAACGGGGAGCACTGGGTAGTGAAAAACTGTTTTTT
NA	TRBJ2-1	TRBV4-1	TRBD1	CASSQDMRGPVSYNEQFF	TGCGCCAGCAGCCAAGATATGAGGGGGCCAGTCTCCTACAATGAGCAGTTCTTC
medium-sized	TRBJ2-7	TRBV29-1	TRBD1	CSVEVQGDSYEQYF	TGCAGCGTTGAAGTCCAGGGGGACTCCTACGAGCAGTACTTC
once	TRBJ2-1	TRBV15	TRBD2	CATSTWTSGGYYNEQFF	TGTGCCACCAGCACCTGGACTAGCGGGGGGTACTACAATGAGCAGTTCTTC
once	TRBJ1-5	TRBV28	NA	CASSIAGRGNQPQHF	TGTGCCAGCAGTATCGCCGGCAGGGGCAATCAGCCCCAGCATTTT
NA	TRBJ2-3	TRBV7-2	TRBD2	CASSYAGAGGPNTQYF	TGTGCCAGCAGCTACGCCGGGGCGGGGGGGCCAAATACGCAGTATTTT
NA	TRBJ1-3	TRBV2	NA	CASSESRGNGNTIYF	TGTGCCAGCAGTGAATCCCGGGGGAACGGAAACACCATATATTTT
NA	TRBJ2-1	TRBV3-1/TRBV3-2	TRBD2	CASSQPLLAGGPNEQFF	TGTGCCAGCAGCCAACCCTTACTAGCGGGGGGACCAAATGAGCAGTTCTTC
few	TRBJ2-1	TRBV12-5	TRBD2	CASGSGLAGGDEQFF	TGTGCTAGTGGTTCCGGACTAGCGGGAGGTGATGAGCAGTTCTTC
NA	TRBJ2-6	TRBV9	NA	CASSGNINSGANVLTF	TGTGCCAGCAGCGGAAACATTAACTCTGGGGCCAACGTCCTGACTTTC
NA	TRBJ2-2	TRBV9	TRBD2	CASSVGGGKNTGELFF	TGTGCCAGCAGCGTCGGCGGGGGGAAGAACACCGGGGAGCTGTTTTTT
NA	TRBJ1-6	TRBV4-2	NA	CASSQDLEGSSSPLHF	TGTGCCAGCAGCCAAGATCTGGAGGGTAGCAGTTCACCCCTCCACTTT
NA	TRBJ2-7	TRBV7-9	NA	CASSFPRGDEQYF	TGTGCCAGCAGCTTCCCCAGGGGGGACGAGCAGTACTTC
few	TRBJ2-5	TRBV6-2/TRBV6-3	NA	CASSTTPEETQYF	TGTGCCAGCAGTACGACTCCGGAAGAGACCCAGTACTTC
NA	TRBJ2-3	TRBV5-1	TRBD2	CASSLEPLGGPVDTQYF	TGCGCCAGCAGCTTGGAGCCCCTGGGAGGGCCGGTGGATACGCAGTATTTT